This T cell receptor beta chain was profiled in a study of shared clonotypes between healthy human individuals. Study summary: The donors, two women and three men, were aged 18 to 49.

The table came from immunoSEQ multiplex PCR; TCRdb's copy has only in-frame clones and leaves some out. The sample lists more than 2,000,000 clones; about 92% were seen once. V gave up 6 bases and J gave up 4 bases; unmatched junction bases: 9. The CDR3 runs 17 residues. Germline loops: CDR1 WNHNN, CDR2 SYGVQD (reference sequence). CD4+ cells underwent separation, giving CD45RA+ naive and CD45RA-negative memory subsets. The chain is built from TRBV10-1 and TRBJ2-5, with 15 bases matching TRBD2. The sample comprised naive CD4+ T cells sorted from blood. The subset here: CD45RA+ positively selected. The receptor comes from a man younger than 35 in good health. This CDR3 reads CASSRRTSGRAVETQYF. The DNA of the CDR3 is TGCGCCAGCAGCCGACGGACTAGCGGGAGGGCCGTAGAGACCCAGTACTTC.